This is a list of T cell receptor beta chains from one sample in a study of T cell responses to AZD1222 COVID-19 vaccine. TCRdb's copy holds only in-frame clones and misses some; the assay was immunoSEQ multiplex PCR. Among about 160,000 clones, over 80% were seen once, and the ten largest hold over 1.5%. The sample was peripheral blood, taken on day 0 of AZD1222 vaccination. These receptors were obtained from an adult in good health. CDR3s include the opening cysteine and the closing phenylalanine or tryptophan. Fields, in order: CDR3 DNA, CDR3 protein, D gene, CDR3 length, clone size, V gene, J gene. The D gene is left open where the match is weak. Clone size is shown for a subset of rows, as once, few, many or a class of expanded clone.

DNA: TGTGCCAGCAGCCAAGACCCAGGGACTAGCGGGGCGAACACCGGGGAGCTGTTTTTT; CDR3: CASSQDPGTSGANTGELFF; D: TRBD2; length: 19; size: .; V: TRBV4-2; J: TRBJ2-2
DNA: TGTGCCAGCAGCCTGATCGGGACTAGCGGGAGTCGGAGCTCCTACAATGAGCAGTTCTTC; CDR3: CASSLIGTSGSRSSYNEQFF; D: TRBD2; length: 20; size: few; V: TRBV5-5; J: TRBJ2-1
DNA: TGTGCCAGCAATCGGGGAGGGGGTGATACGCAGTATTTT; CDR3: CASNRGGGDTQYF; D: .; length: 13; size: once; V: TRBV6-5; J: TRBJ2-3
DNA: TGTGCCAGCAGTTTTCCCCAGACTACGGGGTTCTTC; CDR3: CASSFPQTTGFF; D: .; length: 12; size: .; V: TRBV28; J: TRBJ1-2
DNA: TGTGCCAGCAGTCAACTAGCGGGGGCCTACGAGCAGTACTTC; CDR3: CASSQLAGAYEQYF; D: TRBD2; length: 14; size: .; V: TRBV6-2/TRBV6-3; J: TRBJ2-7
DNA: TGTGCCACCAGTGATTTAGACAGTAGTTGGCATTTT; CDR3: CATSDLDSSWHF; D: .; length: 12; size: .; V: TRBV24-1; J: TRBJ1-5
DNA: TGTGCCAGTAGTATCGGGACAGGGGGCTTTGAAACTGAAGCTTTCTTT; CDR3: CASSIGTGGFETEAFF; D: TRBD1; length: 16; size: .; V: TRBV19; J: TRBJ1-1
DNA: TGTGCCAGCAGCGGGAGGGGAAGTGAAGCTTTCTTT; CDR3: CASSGRGSEAFF; D: .; length: 12; size: .; V: TRBV5-8; J: TRBJ1-1
DNA: TGTGCCAGCAGCTTGGACAGTTTCGGCTACACCTTC; CDR3: CASSLDSFGYTF; D: .; length: 12; size: .; V: TRBV7-2; J: TRBJ1-2
DNA: TGTGCCAGCACAGGTAGCGGGGATCCCTACGAGCAGTACTTC; CDR3: CASTGSGDPYEQYF; D: TRBD2; length: 14; size: .; V: TRBV6-5; J: TRBJ2-7
DNA: TGTGCCAGCAGCTTGGGATATAGCAATCAGCCCCAGCATTTT; CDR3: CASSLGYSNQPQHF; D: .; length: 14; size: few; V: TRBV5-8; J: TRBJ1-5
DNA: TGTGCCAGCAGCTTAGGGGGGCGCGGCTACACCTTC; CDR3: CASSLGGRGYTF; D: .; length: 12; size: .; V: TRBV11-2; J: TRBJ1-2
DNA: TGTGCCAGCAGTTTAGTAGGGAACACTGAAGCTTTCTTT; CDR3: CASSLVGNTEAFF; D: .; length: 13; size: .; V: TRBV28; J: TRBJ1-1
DNA: TGTGCCAGCAGTTCACAAGAGACCCAGTACTTC; CDR3: CASSSQETQYF; D: .; length: 11; size: .; V: TRBV5-4; J: TRBJ2-5
DNA: TGTGCCAGCGCACCGCTAGATGGGTACGAGCAGTACTTC; CDR3: CASAPLDGYEQYF; D: .; length: 13; size: .; V: TRBV27; J: TRBJ2-7
DNA: TGTGCCAGCAATGGGCGATCTGCGGAAAAACTGTTTTTT; CDR3: CASNGRSAEKLFF; D: .; length: 13; size: .; V: TRBV2; J: TRBJ1-4
DNA: TGTGCCAGCAGCTTGGGAACAGACACCTATGGCTACACCTTC; CDR3: CASSLGTDTYGYTF; D: .; length: 14; size: .; V: TRBV5-4; J: TRBJ1-2
DNA: TGTGCCAGTAGCCCGACAGGAGCAGGAAACACCATATATTTT; CDR3: CASSPTGAGNTIYF; D: .; length: 14; size: .; V: TRBV19; J: TRBJ1-3
DNA: TGTGCCAGCGATAGGAGGGTAGGGGGTGAAAAACTGTTTTTT; CDR3: CASDRRVGGEKLFF; D: .; length: 14; size: .; V: TRBV28; J: TRBJ1-4
DNA: TGTGCCAGCAGCTTTTTAAGGAACACTGAAGCTTTCTTT; CDR3: CASSFLRNTEAFF; D: .; length: 13; size: few; V: TRBV7-2; J: TRBJ1-1
DNA: TGTGCCAGCAGTCTCGGTGGAAACACCATATATTTT; CDR3: CASSLGGNTIYF; D: .; length: 12; size: .; V: TRBV7-8; J: TRBJ1-3
DNA: TGTGCCAGCAGCTCGCGAAGGCTAGCGGGTTACGAGCAGTACTTC; CDR3: CASSSRRLAGYEQYF; D: TRBD2; length: 15; size: .; V: TRBV7-8; J: TRBJ2-7